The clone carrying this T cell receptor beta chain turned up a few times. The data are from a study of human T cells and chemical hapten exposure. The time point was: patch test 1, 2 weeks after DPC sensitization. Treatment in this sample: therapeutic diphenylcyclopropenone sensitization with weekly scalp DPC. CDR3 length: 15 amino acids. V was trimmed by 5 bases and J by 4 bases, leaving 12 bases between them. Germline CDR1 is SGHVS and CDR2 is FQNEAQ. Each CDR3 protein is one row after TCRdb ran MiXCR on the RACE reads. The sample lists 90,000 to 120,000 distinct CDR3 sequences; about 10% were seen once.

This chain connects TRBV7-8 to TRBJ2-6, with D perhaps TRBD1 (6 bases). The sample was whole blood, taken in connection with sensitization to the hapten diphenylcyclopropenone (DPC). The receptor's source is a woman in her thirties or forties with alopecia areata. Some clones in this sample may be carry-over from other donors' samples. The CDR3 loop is CASSPGQQGANVLTF. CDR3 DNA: TGTGCCAGCAGCCCTGGACAGCAGGGGGCCAACGTCCTGACTTTC.